What follows are 29 T cell receptor beta chains derived from one specimen sequenced in a study of T cell clusters in autoimmune cytopenias (dated by TCRdb to about 2019). The sequencer was an Illumina MiSeq. Multiplex PCR with a touch-down protocol amplified TRB rearrangements, with the TRB-A and TRB-B primer pools combined in a single tube. TCRdb reprocessed the reads, reporting each CDR3 protein sequence once and no DNA. This sample's listing comprises 5,000 to 6,500 distinct CDR3 sequences. Under 3.5% of the sample rests with the top ten. Per sample, about 250 ng of peripheral blood genomic DNA, 30,000 to 40,000 genome equivalents, was used for TRB amplification. These same records also appear under a second study, on T cell repertoires in aging, cancer and after chemotherapy.

Specimen: peripheral blood. These receptors were obtained from a human donor in good health.

The chain combines TRBV5-1 with TRBJ2-5. The CDR3 contains 12 residues. CDR1 is SGHRS and CDR2 is YFSETQ in the germline V gene. CDR3 loop: CASGLGRETQYF.

This clonotype counts as medium-sized by frequency. This CDR3 is CASSFGQGSYGYTF. The rearrangement joins TRBV5-6 to TRBJ1-2; TCRdb reports TRBD1, a call that lacks DNA to check it against. Per the germline V gene, CDR1 is SGHDT and CDR2 is YYEEEE. There are 14 residues in the CDR3. The full variable domain, with the rest looked up from reference TRBV5-6 and TRBJ1-2, is DAGVTQSPTHLIKTRGQQVTLRCSPKSGHDTVSWYQQALGQGPQFIFQYYEEEERQRGNFPDRFSGHQFPNYSSELNVNALLLGDSALYLCASSFGQGSYGYTFGSGTRLTVV.

The V gene is TRBV18, the J gene TRBJ1-3; TCRdb picks TRBD1, but there is no DNA to check that call. The CDR3 is 14 amino acids. Germline CDR1 is KGHSH and CDR2 is LQKENI. CDR3 in amino acids: CASSPGTAGNTIYF.

The CDR3 sequence: CASSWTGMNTEAFF. V gene TRBV18 combines with J gene TRBJ1-1; the TCRdb D gene call, TRBD1, has no DNA to confirm it. This CDR3 spans 14 amino acids. Germline CDR1 and CDR2: KGHSH and LQKENI. The variable domain in full, completed from reference TRBV18 and TRBJ1-1, reads NAGVMQNPRHLVRRRGQEARLRCSPMKGHSHVYWYRQLPEEGLKFMVYLQKENIIDESGMPKERFSAEFPKEGPSILRIQQVVRGDSAAYFCASSWTGMNTEAFFGQGTRLTVV.

Frequency places this clonotype as medium-sized. V usage is TRBV7-6 and J usage is TRBJ2-5. CDR3 length: 16 amino acids. Germline CDR1 reads SGHVS; CDR2 reads FNYEAQ. The CDR3 region is CASSLMARGYQETQYF.

The chain combines TRBV27 with TRBJ2-1; the TCRdb D gene call, TRBD1, has no DNA to confirm it. Germline V gives CDR1 MNHEY, CDR2 SMNVEV (reference sequence). The CDR3 consists of 12 residues. CDR3 protein: CASRNAGTGAFF.

The chain employs TRBV27 and TRBJ1-1; checking the TCRdb D call of TRBD1 is not possible without DNA. The CDR3 covers 14 residues. The germline V gene encodes CDR1 MNHEY and CDR2 SMNVEV (reference sequence). CDR3 sequence reads: CASSFRADREGAFF.

This chain uses TRBV6-5 with TRBJ1-6. The CDR3 totals 17 residues. Germline V gene sequence: CDR1 MNHEY, CDR2 SVGAGI. The CDR3: CASSYSWGSSYNSPLHF.

This sequence joins TRBV6-1 and TRBJ2-3; the TCRdb D gene call, TRBD1, has no DNA to confirm it. The CDR3 is made up of 13 amino acids. Germline CDR1 is MNHNS and CDR2 is SASEGT. Here the CDR3 reads CASSEGPLDTQYF.

The chain couples TRBV30 to TRBJ1-2; TCRdb designates TRBD1, a call that cannot be tested without DNA. CDR3 size: 13 residues. Per germline, CDR1 GTSNPN and CDR2 SVGIG (reference sequence). This chain's CDR3 is CAWMVGAGDGYTF.

V and J are TRBV5-6 and TRBJ1-1; checking the TCRdb D call of TRBD1 is not possible without DNA. Germline CDR1 reads SGHDT; CDR2 reads YYEEEE. This CDR3 has 15 amino acids. The CDR3 sequence is CASRFGRQGGSEAFF.

V is TRBV5-4 and J is TRBJ1-1; TCRdb gives TRBD1 as the D gene, but with no DNA this cannot be confirmed. The CDR3 sequence is 14 residues long. Germline V CDR1 and CDR2: SGHNT, YYREEE (reference sequence). CDR3 region: CASMGGVFNTEAFF.

The rearrangement links TRBV30 to TRBJ2-5. This CDR3 has 11 amino acids. Germline CDR1 reads GTSNPN; CDR2 reads SVGIG (reference sequence). Here the CDR3 reads CAWSVKETQYF.

The rearrangement joins TRBV15 to TRBJ2-4. The V gene's germline CDR1 is LNHNV and CDR2 YYDKDF (reference sequence). The CDR3 is 13 residues long. This CDR3 is CATSRRQENIQYF.

The gene calls are TRBV7-9 and TRBJ2-7; TCRdb reports TRBD1, a call that lacks DNA to check it against. CDR3 length: 15 residues. From germline, CDR1 is SEHNR and CDR2 FQNEAQ (reference sequence). CDR3: CASSQEAGGRYEQYF.

This clonotype shows up as medium-sized by frequency. The chain has TRBV6-5 and TRBJ2-7; TCRdb proposes TRBD1, but this gene call is untestable without DNA. The CDR3 loop spans 14 amino acids. The V gene's germline CDR1 is MNHEY and CDR2 SVGAGI. The CDR3 spells CASSYSGQRYEQYF.

The CDR3: CASSLRNRDRRSGNTIYF. The chain recombines TRBV7-6 with TRBJ1-3. The CDR3 runs to 18 residues. Germline V lookup: CDR1 SGHVS, CDR2 FNYEAQ.

This clonotype is deemed medium-sized by its frequency. V and J are TRBV6-1 and TRBJ1-1; as DNA is missing, the TRBD1 call by TCRdb cannot be tested. This CDR3 region has 11 residues. Germline lookup yields CDR1 MNHNS and CDR2 SASEGT. The chain's CDR3 is CASSRDAEAFF.

V is TRBV7-9 and J is TRBJ2-1; no DNA is available, so the TRBD2 call from TCRdb remains unchecked. This CDR3 spans 16 amino acids. Germline loops: CDR1 SEHNR, CDR2 FQNEAQ (reference sequence). The CDR3 reads CASSPLRGEYRNEQFF.

The rearrangement links TRBV5-6 to TRBJ1-1. This CDR3 has 13 amino acids. Germline V gene lookup returns CDR1 SGHDT and CDR2 YYEEEE. This chain's CDR3 is CASNIGTNTEAFF.

This chain uses TRBV10-3 with TRBJ2-7; the TCRdb call, TRBD1, lacks DNA for checking. From germline, CDR1 is ENHRY and CDR2 SYGVKD. The CDR3 totals 13 residues. The CDR3 loop is CAGGTGGPYEQYF.

In terms of frequency, this clonotype is medium-sized (0.01 to 0.1%). V and J are TRBV6-5 and TRBJ1-1; without DNA, the TCRdb call of TRBD1 cannot be checked. Germline assignment: CDR1 MNHEY and CDR2 SVGAGI. The CDR3 spans 16 residues. CDR3 sequence: CASSPSWTGPNTEAFF.

V is TRBV7-9 and J is TRBJ2-2; TCRdb's D call, TRBD1, is unchecked because there is no DNA. The CDR3 loop spans 16 amino acids. Germline V gene data show CDR1 as SEHNR and CDR2 as FQNEAQ (reference sequence). CDR3 sequence: CASSRGTGGITGELFF. The whole variable domain, filled in from reference TRBV7-9 and TRBJ2-2, reads DTGVSQNPRHKITKRGQNVTFRCDPISEHNRLYWYRQTLGQGPEFLTYFQNEAQLEKSRLLSDRFSAERPKGSFSTLEIQRTEQGDSAMYLCASSRGTGGITGELFFGEGSRLTVL.

By frequency, this clonotype registers medium-sized. CDR3 in amino acids: CATSDWRGEGGELFF. The rearrangement joins TRBV24-1 to TRBJ2-2; TCRdb's D call of TRBD1 is untestable without DNA. This CDR3 contains 15 residues. Germline loops: CDR1 KGHDR, CDR2 SFDVKD.

The chain uses TRBV6-1 and TRBJ2-2; there is no DNA to check the TCRdb D call of TRBD2. The CDR3 consists of 16 residues. Germline V lookup: CDR1 MNHNS, CDR2 SASEGT. The CDR3: CASSKWPRAGSGELFF.

The gene calls are TRBV12-3 or TRBV12-4 and TRBJ2-2; the D call of TRBD1 rests on TCRdb alone, since no DNA is present to check it. This CDR3 spans 14 amino acids. The CDR3 sequence is CASSLVGGAGELFF.

V and J are TRBV5-1 and TRBJ1-1. Germline V gene data show CDR1 as SGHRS and CDR2 as YFSETQ. This CDR3 has 11 amino acids. The CDR3 protein is CASSSNTEAFF.

Its frequency marks this clonotype as medium-sized. This CDR3 is CASSLKNEQFF. The chain couples TRBV5-6 to TRBJ2-1. Germline CDR1 SGHDT, CDR2 YYEEEE. This CDR3 has 11 amino acids. The complete variable domain, with remaining parts taken from reference TRBV5-6 and TRBJ2-1, reads DAGVTQSPTHLIKTRGQQVTLRCSPKSGHDTVSWYQQALGQGPQFIFQYYEEEERQRGNFPDRFSGHQFPNYSSELNVNALLLGDSALYLCASSLKNEQFFGPGTRLTVL.

This chain connects TRBV24-1 to TRBJ1-3; TCRdb selects TRBD1, and the lack of DNA leaves this call unchecked. CDR1 and CDR2 (germline): KGHDR, SFDVKD. The CDR3 contains 13 residues. Here the CDR3 reads CATAGTGGNTIYF.